The subject of this entry is one T cell receptor beta chain. Its antigen remains unknown. This sample was included in a study of OX40 agonist ivuxolimab in advanced cancers. Study-level information: Patients achieving partial responses numbered three: one hepatocellular carcinoma case and two cutaneous melanoma cases. Study outcomes and limitations: Antigens targeted by the expanded peripheral T cells were not determined. Relative to CD4+ cells, CD8+ T cells on average had more expanded clones.

Blood specimens came from baseline, cycle 4 day 1, and cycle 7 day 1. TCRdb's copy holds only in-frame clones and misses some; the assay was immunoSEQ multiplex PCR. The sample lists 41,000 or so clones, about 89% occurring once. Trimming removed 4 bases at V and 6 bases at J, with 14 bases between. Germline values: CDR1 LGHNA, CDR2 YSLEER. CDR3 length equals 14 residues. Sequencing used CD4+ or CD8+ T cells sorted from blood, obtained in a trial of the OX40 agonist ivuxolimab. The clonotype comes from an adult with an advanced solid tumor such as melanoma, head and neck, liver or kidney cancer. This rearrangement joins TRBV4-3 to TRBJ2-3; the D gene is possibly TRBD1 (6 bases). CDR3 DNA sequence: TGCGCCAGCAGCCCTCAGGGCAGGGGCGATACGCAGTATTTT. Translation: CASSPQGRGDTQYF.